This TCR beta chain emerged from a study of shared clonotypes between healthy human individuals. CD45RO-negative, CCR7-positively selected cells formed the naive CD8 fraction, excluding terminally differentiated effector memory CD45RA+ cells. The method was immunoSEQ multiplex PCR; TCRdb's version includes in-frame clones alone and lacks a portion of them. The repertoire holds hundreds of thousands of clones, with roughly 94% as singletons. The CDR3 is made up of 13 amino acids. V lost 7 bases, J lost 3 bases, and 13 bases lay in between. CDR1 SEHNR and CDR2 FQNEAQ come from the germline V gene (reference sequence).

Sequencing was carried out using naive CD8+ T cells sorted from blood. V usage is TRBV7-9 and J usage is TRBJ2-7; D call uncertain. This clonotype was sampled from a man younger than 40 in good health. This CDR3 reads CASTQPGRYEQYF. The CDR3 nucleotides are TGTGCCAGCACCCAGCCGGGTCGCTACGAGCAGTACTTC.